This note documents a single T cell receptor (beta chain) sequence. The V gene's germline CDR1 is LGHDT and CDR2 YNNKEL (reference sequence). Trimming took 0 bases from V and 7 from J; bases not matched to a gene: 9. The CDR3 is 16 amino acids. The data derive from a study of blood T cell repertoires in COVID-19. Study as a whole: Samples representing acute and convalescent COVID-19 were sourced from the United States, Italy and Spain.

Seattle researchers signed up patients amid active infection and tracked them longitudinally. Source study methods: The authors estimated nucleated cell counts from reference gene primer amplification. Assay used: immunoSEQ multiplex PCR; TCRdb lists only in-frame clones, some missing. V, J and clone size reflect that table, while D and trimming were determined from the DNA. Here the sample spans hundreds of thousands of clones, 65% to 85% being singletons. The sequenced sample consisted of peripheral blood. The J gene is TRBJ2-1, the V gene TRBV3-1 (or the pseudogene TRBV3-2); 7 bases fit TRBD2. This TCR was sampled from a woman aged 25 to 39 with COVID-19, enrolled during active disease. The CDR3 DNA follows: TGTGCCAGCAGCCAAGATTATCCAGGGAGGGCGAATGAGCAGTTCTTC. It yields the protein CASSQDYPGRANEQFF.